This record concerns one T cell receptor (beta chain) sequence. In the authors' workflow: It was from reference gene primer amplification that nucleated cell counts were estimated. The assay was immunoSEQ multiplex PCR, and TCRdb's table has in-frame clones only and misses some. V, J and clone size are taken as reported in that table, and D and trimming were inferred from the DNA itself. The table includes tens of thousands of clones, approximately 86% detected once. The source of the sample is a study of blood T cell repertoires in COVID-19. Study summary: T cells, B-cell-depleted T cells, or PBMCs supplied cDNA or gDNA.

This CDR3 has 14 residues. V lost 4 bases to trimming and J lost 11 bases, with 21 bases between them. Germline V gene data show CDR1 as SGHDT and CDR2 as YYEEEE. Sequencing was carried out using peripheral blood. The receptor's source is a middle-aged man with acute or convalescent COVID-19. J is TRBJ1-1 and V is TRBV5-6; D may be TRBD1 (6 bases). CDR3 sequence (DNA): TGTGCCAGCAGCCTTCGGGACAAGGTTTTATGGGCTTTCTTT. Translated, it gives CASSLRDKVLWAFF.